This T cell receptor beta chain stems from a study of blood T cell repertoires in COVID-19. The wider study: There were acute and convalescent COVID-19 samples, and they came from the United States, Italy and Spain.

Germline V gene data show CDR1 as MGHRA and CDR2 as YSYEKL. The J segment lost 0 bases and the V segment lost 4 bases, leaving 17 bases of the junction unmatched. The CDR3 is made up of 20 amino acids. Assay used: immunoSEQ multiplex PCR; TCRdb lists only in-frame clones, some missing. The sample consists of approximately 100,000 clones, approximately 89% of them appearing once. The sample consisted of peripheral blood. The gene calls are TRBV4-1 and TRBJ2-2; TRBD1 matches at 7 bases. The source is a man aged 55-75 years with acute or convalescent COVID-19. This CDR3 reads CASSPHTGASHSANTGELFF. The DNA of the CDR3 is TGCGCCAGCAGCCCGCACACAGGGGCCTCTCACTCTGCGAACACCGGGGAGCTGTTTTTT.